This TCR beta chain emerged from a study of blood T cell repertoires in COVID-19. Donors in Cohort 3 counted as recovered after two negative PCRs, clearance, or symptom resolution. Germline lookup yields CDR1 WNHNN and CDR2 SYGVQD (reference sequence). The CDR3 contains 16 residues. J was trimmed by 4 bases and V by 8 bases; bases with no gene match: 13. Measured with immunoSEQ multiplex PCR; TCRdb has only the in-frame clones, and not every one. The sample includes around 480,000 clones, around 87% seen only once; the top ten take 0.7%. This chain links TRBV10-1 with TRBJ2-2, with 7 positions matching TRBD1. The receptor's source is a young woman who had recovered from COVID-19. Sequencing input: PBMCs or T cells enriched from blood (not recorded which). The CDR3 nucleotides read TGCGCCAGCTTATCCAGGGACAGAGACATCACCGGGGAGCTGTTTTTT. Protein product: CASLSRDRDITGELFF.